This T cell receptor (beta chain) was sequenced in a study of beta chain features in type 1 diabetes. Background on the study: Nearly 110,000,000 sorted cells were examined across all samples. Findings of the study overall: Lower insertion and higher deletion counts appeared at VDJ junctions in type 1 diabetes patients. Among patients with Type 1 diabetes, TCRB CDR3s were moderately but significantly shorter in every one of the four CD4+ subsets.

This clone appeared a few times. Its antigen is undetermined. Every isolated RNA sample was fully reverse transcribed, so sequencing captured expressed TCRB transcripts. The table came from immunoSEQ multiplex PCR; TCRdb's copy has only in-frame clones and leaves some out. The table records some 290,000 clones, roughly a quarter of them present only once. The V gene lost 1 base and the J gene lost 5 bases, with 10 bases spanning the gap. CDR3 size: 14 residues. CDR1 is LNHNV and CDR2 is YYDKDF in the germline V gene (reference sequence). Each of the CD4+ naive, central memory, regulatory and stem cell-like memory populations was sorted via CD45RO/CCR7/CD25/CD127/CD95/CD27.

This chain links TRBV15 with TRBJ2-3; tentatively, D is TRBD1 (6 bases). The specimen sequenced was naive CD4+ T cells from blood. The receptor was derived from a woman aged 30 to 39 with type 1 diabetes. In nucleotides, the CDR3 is TGTGCCACCAGCAGAGGTGGCAGGGGAGATACGCAGTATTTT. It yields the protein CATSRGGRGDTQYF.